Listed below are T cell receptor beta chains from one sample, sequenced in a study of CD8 T cell repertoires and HIV-1 epitope variants. Their antigen targets remain unknown. The data were produced by immunoSEQ multiplex PCR, yet TCRdb's version contains in-frame clones alone and is incomplete. The data show fewer than 6,000 clones, about 71% seen once. Sequences were obtained from cultured CD8+ T cells derived from PBMCs. The receptors come from a male donor with HIV. Both conserved end residues are trimmed from each CDR3. D genes are given only for firm matches.

CDR3,V,D
ASSVAPRDPRGQY,TRBV9,NA
AGDLTGSEQY,TRBV30,NA
ASSLVPGTGGYEQY,TRBV7-9,TRBD1
ATSRDRRETQY,TRBV15,NA
ASSQGTAEAF,TRBV4-1,NA
ASSQNRGLRNNEQF,TRBV14,TRBD1
ASSHGQGAYEQY,TRBV13,TRBD1
ARRGNGTGGLGPYEQY,TRBV5-3,TRBD1
ASSGARETQY,TRBV5-4,NA
ASSEVGGDIAEAF,TRBV6-1,NA
ASRGLAASNYGYT,TRBV19,NA
ASSAGFGDTQY,TRBV28,NA
ASSPQTGVRTDTQY,TRBV7-8,TRBD1
ASSPGGISYEQY,TRBV11-3,NA
ASSLSTDTQY,TRBV5-6,NA
ASTPLGGPVTGELF,TRBV5-6,TRBD2
ASSLGPSDEAF,TRBV7-8,NA
ASSTWTGAWADTQY,TRBV7-9,NA
ASSPARTYEQY,TRBV27,NA
ASSLGGFGLGVDGYT,TRBV13,NA
ASSQGVLGGRTEAF,TRBV4-3,NA
ASSLGASEQETQY,TRBV5-1,NA
AWSGTGFNEKLF,TRBV30,TRBD1
AAGPLSGLETGELF,TRBV5-1,NA
ASTRDEGRYNQPQH,TRBV2,NA
ASSFTGTGAYEQY,TRBV7-9,NA
AISELTGTGNTGELF,TRBV10-3,TRBD1
ASSFPPRGPGETQY,TRBV6-6,NA
ASSPPGQALFNYGYT,TRBV5-4,NA
ASSPPGEVYGYT,TRBV11-2,NA
ASSYARWQAEEPQY,TRBV6-5,NA
ASSLGLNEQF,TRBV28,NA
ASSLGQYLREQY,TRBV7-1,TRBD1
SARAGYGAF,TRBV20-1,NA
ASSSDVSAYEQY,TRBV2,NA
ASSLGDRGLLTRYT,TRBV7-9,NA
ASSVGAGGLNTEAF,TRBV9,TRBD1
ASSSTEDSNQPQH,TRBV5-4,NA
ASSFPRGPVDEQY,TRBV7-9,TRBD1